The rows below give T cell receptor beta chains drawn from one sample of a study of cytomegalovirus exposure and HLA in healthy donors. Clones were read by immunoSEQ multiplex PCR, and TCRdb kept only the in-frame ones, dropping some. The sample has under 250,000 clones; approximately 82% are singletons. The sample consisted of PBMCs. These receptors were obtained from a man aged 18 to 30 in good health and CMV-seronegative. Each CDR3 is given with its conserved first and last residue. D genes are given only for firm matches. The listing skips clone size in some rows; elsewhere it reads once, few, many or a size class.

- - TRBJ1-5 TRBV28 CASRTGDWGNQPQHF TGTGCCAGCAGGACCGGGGATTGGGGCAATCAGCCCCAGCATTTT
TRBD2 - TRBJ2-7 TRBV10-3 CAIRGTSSYEQYF TGTGCCATCAGGGGGACTAGTTCCTACGAGCAGTACTTC
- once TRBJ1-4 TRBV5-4 CASSLGPGGGEKLFF TGTGCCAGCAGCTTGGGACCCGGGGGGGGTGAAAAACTGTTTTTT
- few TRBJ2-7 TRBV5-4 CASSGGMGQPNEQYF TGTGCCAGCAGCGGGGGGATGGGACAGCCCAACGAGCAGTACTTC
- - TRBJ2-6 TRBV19 CASSIGTGTGANVLTF TGTGCCAGTAGTATAGGAACAGGGACTGGGGCCAACGTCCTGACTTTC
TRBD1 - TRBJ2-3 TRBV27 CASSSRDRDTDTQYF TGTGCCAGCAGTTCCCGGGACAGGGACACAGATACGCAGTATTTT
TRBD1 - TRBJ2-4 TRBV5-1 CASSLEGQGYIQYF TGCGCCAGCAGCTTGGAGGGACAGGGTTACATTCAGTACTTC
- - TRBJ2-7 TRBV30 CAWSRGLTYEQYF TGTGCCTGGAGTAGAGGTCTCACCTACGAGCAGTACTTC
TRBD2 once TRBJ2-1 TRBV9 CASSAQLATNEQFF TGTGCCAGCAGCGCTCAACTAGCGACTAATGAGCAGTTCTTC
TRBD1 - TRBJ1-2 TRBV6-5 CASSSLLQGAPGYTF TGTGCCAGCAGTTCACTACTACAGGGGGCGCCTGGCTACACCTTC
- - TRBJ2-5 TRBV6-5 CASSYGLVETQYF TGTGCCAGCAGTTACGGCCTAGTTGAGACCCAGTACTTC
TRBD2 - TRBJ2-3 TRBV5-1 CASSLGDTSGTDTQYF TGCGCCAGCAGCTTGGGGGATACTAGCGGCACAGATACGCAGTATTTT
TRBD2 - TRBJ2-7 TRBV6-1 CASSSGTSGRYEQYF TGTGCCAGCAGTTCCGGGACTAGCGGTAGATACGAGCAGTACTTC
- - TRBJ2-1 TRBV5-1 CASSPWEAAYNEQFF TGCGCCAGCAGCCCTTGGGAGGCCGCCTACAATGAGCAGTTCTTC
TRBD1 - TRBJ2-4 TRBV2 CASNTRQGASFQYF TGTGCCAGCAATACTAGACAGGGGGCTAGCTTTCAGTACTTC
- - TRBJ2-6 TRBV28 CASSSISSGANVLTF TGTGCCAGCAGTTCAATCAGCTCTGGGGCCAACGTCCTGACTTTC
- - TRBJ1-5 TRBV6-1 CASLLTGTYQPQHF TGTGCCAGCCTCCTCACAGGGACCTATCAGCCCCAGCATTTT
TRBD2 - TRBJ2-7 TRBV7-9 CASATSGTPYEQYF TGTGCCAGCGCGACTAGCGGGACCCCCTACGAGCAGTACTTC
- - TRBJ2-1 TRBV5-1 CASSLAGDREQFF TGCGCCAGCAGCCTGGCAGGGGACCGGGAGCAGTTCTTC
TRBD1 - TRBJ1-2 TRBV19 CASRPGQANYGYTF TGTGCCAGTAGACCAGGACAGGCAAATTATGGCTACACCTTC
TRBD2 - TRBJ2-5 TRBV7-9 CASSSRAGEWETQYF TGTGCCAGCAGCTCACGAGCGGGAGAGTGGGAGACCCAGTACTTC
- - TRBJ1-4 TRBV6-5 CASRRQAGNEKLFF TGTGCCAGCAGAAGACAGGCCGGCAATGAAAAACTGTTTTTT